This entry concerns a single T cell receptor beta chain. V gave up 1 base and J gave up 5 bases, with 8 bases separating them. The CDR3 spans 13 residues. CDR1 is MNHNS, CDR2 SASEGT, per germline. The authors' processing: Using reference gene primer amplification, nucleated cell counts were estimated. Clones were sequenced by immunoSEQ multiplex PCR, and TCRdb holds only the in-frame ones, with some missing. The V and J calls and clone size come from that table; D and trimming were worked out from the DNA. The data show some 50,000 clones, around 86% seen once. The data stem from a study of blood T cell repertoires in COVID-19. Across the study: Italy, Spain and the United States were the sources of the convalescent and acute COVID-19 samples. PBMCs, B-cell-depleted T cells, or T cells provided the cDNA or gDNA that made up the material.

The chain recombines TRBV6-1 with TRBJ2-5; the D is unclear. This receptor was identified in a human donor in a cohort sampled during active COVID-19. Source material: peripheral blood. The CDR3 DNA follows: TGTGCCAGCAGTGAAGTAGTTGAGGAGACCCAGTACTTC. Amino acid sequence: CASSEVVEETQYF.